This T cell receptor beta chain was recovered during a study of shared clonotypes between healthy human individuals. Overall study findings and caveats: Larger estimated richness was generally recorded for naive subsets relative to memory subsets.

V was shortened by 5 bases and J by 2 bases, with 6 bases between the two germline ends. The CDR3 has 12 amino acids. Germline values: CDR1 LNHDA, CDR2 SQIVND (reference sequence). In regard to this clone: No antigen is known for it.

Combining CD45RO+ cells with CCR7-negative CD45RA+ TemRA cells gave CD8 memory. Several immunoSEQ plates held equal portions of the genomic DNA taken from each subset. This table comes from immunoSEQ multiplex PCR, and its TCRdb copy is limited to in-frame clones, with some not included. The sample holds roughly 660,000 clones, about nine tenths seen once. Sequencing used memory CD8+ T cells from PBMCs. As for subset: CD45RO+ cells pooled with CCR7-negative TemRA cells. The TCR was taken from a man aged 18 to 35 in good health. Some clones in this sample may be carry-over from other donors' samples. This chain connects TRBV19 to TRBJ1-1, with D unresolved. The CDR3 loop reads CASSLANTEAFF. As DNA, the CDR3 is TGTGCCAGTAGTTTGGCCAACACTGAAGCTTTCTTT. Supplemented by reference TRBV19 and TRBJ1-1, the full variable domain reads DGGITQSPKYLFRKEGQNVTLSCEQNLNHDAMYWYRQDPGQGLRLIYYSQIVNDFQKGDIAEGYSVSREKKESFPLTVTSAQKNPTAFYLCASSLANTEAFFGQGTRLTVV.